A selection of T cell receptor beta chains follows, all from one sample in a study of blood T cells in healthy people across ages. TCRdb analysed the 5' RACE reads with MiXCR anew, one entry per CDR3 protein. The sample holds about 1.5 million distinct CDR3 sequences; 42% are singletons and the top ten take over 3.5%. The sample comprised blood. Source of these receptors: a woman aged 18 to 35 in good health. Both conserved end residues are part of each CDR3. Each record gives: CDR3 protein, CDR3 DNA, V gene, J gene, D gene, clone size. D genes are given only for firm matches. Not all rows give a size; the values are once, few, many and, for expanded clones, a class.

CDR3: CASSLRQGGTDTQYF
DNA: TGTGCCAGCAGTTTACGGCAGGGGGGCACAGATACGCAGTATTTT
V: TRBV5-1
J: TRBJ2-3
D: TRBD1
size: -

CDR3: CASSFGDQHNEQFF
DNA: TGTGCCAGCAGCTTCGGGGACCAACACAATGAGCAGTTCTTC
V: TRBV11-3
J: TRBJ2-1
D: -
size: few

CDR3: CASSQTGQFYQPQHF
DNA: TGCGCCAGCAGCCAAACCGGACAGTTTTATCAGCCCCAGCATTTT
V: TRBV4-1
J: TRBJ1-5
D: -
size: -

CDR3: CASRPGQIGETQYF
DNA: TGTGCCAGCAGGCCTGGACAAATCGGAGAGACCCAGTACTTC
V: TRBV6-1
J: TRBJ2-5
D: -
size: -

CDR3: CASSQDVDTHYGYTF
DNA: TGCGCCAGCAGCCAAGATGTGGACACCCACTATGGCTACACCTTC
V: TRBV4-3
J: TRBJ1-2
D: -
size: few

CDR3: CASSHFSGSPAYNEQFF
DNA: TGTGCCAGCAGCCACTTTAGCGGGAGCCCCGCCTACAATGAGCAGTTCTTC
V: TRBV4-2
J: TRBJ2-1
D: TRBD2
size: -

CDR3: CAISESFGRARNIQYF
DNA: TGTGCCATCAGTGAGTCGTTCGGGAGGGCCCGAAACATTCAGTACTTC
V: TRBV10-3
J: TRBJ2-4
D: TRBD2
size: -

CDR3: CASSVDLGRGVDTQYF
DNA: TGTGCCAGCAGCGTAGACCTAGGGAGAGGAGTAGATACGCAGTATTTT
V: TRBV9
J: TRBJ2-3
D: -
size: few

CDR3: CASSQRLASGSEGTDTQYF
DNA: TGTGCCAGCAGCCAACGCTTGGCTAGCGGGAGCGAAGGCACAGATACGCAGTATTTT
V: TRBV4-2
J: TRBJ2-3
D: TRBD2
size: few

CDR3: CATIRTEYGYTF
DNA: TGTGCCACCATCCGGACGGAATATGGCTACACCTTC
V: TRBV7-9
J: TRBJ1-2
D: -
size: -

CDR3: CASSLPSLADKETQYF
DNA: TGCGCCAGCAGCTTGCCTAGCCTAGCGGACAAAGAGACCCAGTACTTC
V: TRBV5-1
J: TRBJ2-5
D: TRBD2
size: -

CDR3: CASTFKQGAEGYTF
DNA: TGTGCCAGCACGTTTAAACAGGGGGCCGAAGGCTACACCTTC
V: TRBV6-6
J: TRBJ1-2
D: TRBD1
size: -

CDR3: CSVEDPGTPSHDQYF
DNA: TGCAGCGTTGAGGACCCGGGAACACCGTCCCATGATCAGTACTTC
V: TRBV29-1
J: TRBJ2-7
D: -
size: few

CDR3: CASSIKGTAYEQYF
DNA: TGTGCCAGCAGTATAAAAGGGACTGCCTACGAGCAGTACTTC
V: TRBV27
J: TRBJ2-7
D: -
size: few

CDR3: CSASRGALTDEQFF
DNA: TGCAGTGCTAGTCGGGGGGCCCTTACAGATGAGCAGTTCTTC
V: TRBV20-1
J: TRBJ2-1
D: -
size: few

CDR3: CSARGRNNSPLHF
DNA: TGCAGTGCTAGGGGCAGGAATAATTCACCCCTCCACTTT
V: TRBV20-1
J: TRBJ1-6
D: -
size: -

CDR3: CSASRTGAKSIQYF
DNA: TGCAGTGCTAGTCGGACGGGAGCCAAAAGCATTCAGTACTTC
V: TRBV20-1
J: TRBJ2-4
D: -
size: -

CDR3: CAGSYTGTYPQPQHF
DNA: TGTGCCGGCAGTTATACAGGGACTTATCCTCAGCCCCAGCATTTT
V: TRBV6-5
J: TRBJ1-5
D: -
size: -

CDR3: CASSASVFPEAFF
DNA: TGTGCCAGCAGCGCTTCGGTCTTCCCTGAAGCTTTCTTT
V: TRBV9
J: TRBJ1-1
D: -
size: -

CDR3: CASSQESGILSEQYF
DNA: TGCGCCAGCAGCCAAGAATCCGGGATCCTCTCCGAGCAGTACTTC
V: TRBV4-1
J: TRBJ2-7
D: -
size: -

CDR3: CASSKTSLGETQYF
DNA: TGTGCCAGCAGCAAGACTAGCCTGGGTGAGACCCAGTACTTC
V: TRBV7-2
J: TRBJ2-5
D: TRBD2
size: few

CDR3: CASSFLGSSNQPQHF
DNA: TGTGCCAGCAGTTTTTTAGGATCAAGCAATCAGCCCCAGCATTTT
V: TRBV27
J: TRBJ1-5
D: -
size: -

CDR3: CASSALEGSGANVLTF
DNA: TGTGCCAGCAGCGCCCTAGAGGGTTCTGGGGCCAACGTCCTGACTTTC
V: TRBV3-1
J: TRBJ2-6
D: -
size: few

CDR3: CAISETGFGANVLTF
DNA: TGTGCCATCAGTGAGACTGGCTTTGGGGCCAACGTCCTGACTTTC
V: TRBV10-3
J: TRBJ2-6
D: -
size: -

CDR3: CASSFFAGTLAASNTEAFF
DNA: TGCGCCAGCAGCTTTTTTGCCGGGACTCTCGCAGCGTCGAACACTGAAGCTTTCTTT
V: TRBV5-1
J: TRBJ1-1
D: -
size: few

CDR3: CASSPGLAVVTNTGELFF
DNA: TGTGCCAGCAGCCCGGGACTAGCGGTGGTCACGAACACCGGGGAGCTGTTTTTT
V: TRBV4-2
J: TRBJ2-2
D: TRBD2
size: -